A selection of T cell receptor beta chains follows, all from one sample in a study of siplizumab effects on memory and regulatory T cells. Generated by immunoSEQ multiplex PCR, the TCRdb table keeps only in-frame clones and is missing some. The sample contains about 120,000 clones, 90% to 95% of which appear only once. The material sequenced was non-Treg CD4+ T cells sorted from blood. The receptors were gathered from a human donor in good health. Each CDR3 is given with its conserved first and last residue. A D gene is named only where the DNA matches it firmly. Only some rows state a clone size, as once, few, many or a class for expanded clones.

DNA: TGTGCCACCCAGGGCACGGGGCGGGGGAACACTGAAGCTTTCTTT
CDR3: CATQGTGRGNTEAFF
V: TRBV28
J: TRBJ1-1
length: 15
D: NA
size: NA

DNA: TGTGCCATCAGTGACGACAGGGTTTGGGAGCAGTACTTC
CDR3: CAISDDRVWEQYF
V: TRBV10-3
J: TRBJ2-7
length: 13
D: TRBD1
size: NA

DNA: TGTGCCAGCAGCAGGAGGGCCACGAAAAGCTCTGGAAACACCATATATTTT
CDR3: CASSRRATKSSGNTIYF
V: TRBV5-6
J: TRBJ1-3
length: 17
D: NA
size: NA

DNA: TGTGCCTGGAGTGCATCTTCCGGGACAGGGTATCGGGTTTATGGCTACACCTTC
CDR3: CAWSASSGTGYRVYGYTF
V: TRBV30
J: TRBJ1-2
length: 18
D: TRBD1
size: NA

DNA: TGTGCCAGCACCCGAGGACTGAACTCTGGAAACACCATATATTTT
CDR3: CASTRGLNSGNTIYF
V: TRBV6-5
J: TRBJ1-3
length: 15
D: NA
size: NA

DNA: TGTGCCAGCAGCTTAAGTACAGGGGCCGAACACTTC
CDR3: CASSLSTGAEHF
V: TRBV7-2
J: TRBJ2-5
length: 12
D: TRBD1
size: NA

DNA: TGTGCCATCAGAAGTCCCGGGACAGATTACTCTGGGGCCAACGTCCTGACTTTC
CDR3: CAIRSPGTDYSGANVLTF
V: TRBV10-3
J: TRBJ2-6
length: 18
D: TRBD1
size: NA

DNA: TGTGCCAGCAGGCCCCCCGGGTCCAATGAGCAGTTCTTC
CDR3: CASRPPGSNEQFF
V: TRBV6-1
J: TRBJ2-1
length: 13
D: NA
size: NA

DNA: TGTGCCAGCAGCTTAGCGGGACTAGCATACGAGCAGTACTTC
CDR3: CASSLAGLAYEQYF
V: TRBV11-3
J: TRBJ2-7
length: 14
D: TRBD2
size: NA

DNA: TGTGCCAGCAGTTACGAATCCGGGACGGTGTATGCCTACACCTTC
CDR3: CASSYESGTVYAYTF
V: TRBV2
J: TRBJ1-2
length: 15
D: NA
size: NA

DNA: TGTGCCAGCAGGCCGACAGGGGGTCCGCCGGGTGAGCAGTACTTC
CDR3: CASRPTGGPPGEQYF
V: TRBV5-4
J: TRBJ2-7
length: 15
D: TRBD1
size: NA

DNA: TGCGCCAGCAGACGACAGACAGAGAACACTGAAGCTTTCTTT
CDR3: CASRRQTENTEAFF
V: TRBV5-1
J: TRBJ1-1
length: 14
D: NA
size: NA

DNA: TGTGCCAGCAGTGTGGGTGACAGCAACTACGAGCAGTACTTC
CDR3: CASSVGDSNYEQYF
V: TRBV2
J: TRBJ2-7
length: 14
D: NA
size: NA

DNA: TGCAGCGTTGGTCGGGGGGCGCGCACTGAAGCTTTCTTT
CDR3: CSVGRGARTEAFF
V: TRBV29-1
J: TRBJ1-1
length: 13
D: NA
size: NA

DNA: TGTGCCAGCAGCCGACAGCAAAAAGCTTTCTTT
CDR3: CASSRQQKAFF
V: TRBV14
J: TRBJ1-1
length: 11
D: NA
size: NA

DNA: TGCGCCAGCAGTATAGGGACGGCGGTAAATGAAGCTTTCTTT
CDR3: CASSIGTAVNEAFF
V: TRBV10-1
J: TRBJ1-1
length: 14
D: NA
size: once

DNA: TGTGCCAGCAGCGTAGGGCCCGGAGGCACCGGGGAGCTGTTTTTT
CDR3: CASSVGPGGTGELFF
V: TRBV9
J: TRBJ2-2
length: 15
D: NA
size: NA

DNA: TGCGCCAGCAGCCGGACCGCCCTTAACGGCGATAGCTATGGCTACACCTTC
CDR3: CASSRTALNGDSYGYTF
V: TRBV5-1
J: TRBJ1-2
length: 17
D: NA
size: NA

DNA: TGTGCCAGCAGCTCAGTGCAAGAGACCCAGTACTTC
CDR3: CASSSVQETQYF
V: TRBV28
J: TRBJ2-5
length: 12
D: NA
size: NA

DNA: TGTGCCTGGACAGGGGGCAATGAGCAGTTCTTC
CDR3: CAWTGGNEQFF
V: TRBV30
J: TRBJ2-1
length: 11
D: TRBD1
size: NA

DNA: TGTGCCAGCAGTGAAAACCATTGGGATGAAAAACTGTTTTTT
CDR3: CASSENHWDEKLFF
V: TRBV25-1
J: TRBJ1-4
length: 14
D: NA
size: NA

DNA: TGTGCCAGCAGATCCGGACTAGCGGAATACACCGGGGAGCTGTTTTTT
CDR3: CASRSGLAEYTGELFF
V: TRBV7-7
J: TRBJ2-2
length: 16
D: TRBD2
size: NA